This T cell receptor beta chain is from a study of human T cells and chemical hapten exposure (dated by TCRdb to the early 2020s). A note on the overall study: For sensitization, 2% DPC in acetone was applied to a 2 cm by 2 cm area of upper inner arm skin. Most of the patients in the cohort were female, and the cohort covered alopecia areata with under or over 50% scalp involvement, alopecia totalis and alopecia universalis. Libraries were combined into a pool for sequencing, and differences in TCR yield between samples came mainly from small differences in library volumes within the pool. Patch testing on the upper back used Finn chambers containing 0.01% DPC, with scoring done after 6 days according to International Contact Dermatitis Research Group standards. About 28 alopecia patients gave blood for TCR sequencing at one to four time points (pre-sensitization, 2, 6 and 24 weeks). The study tracked peripheral blood TCR repertoire changes in vivo during primary and secondary sensitization to the hapten diphenylcyclopropenone (DPC) in alopecia patients. Throughout the roughly 25-week study period, patients were also given weekly therapeutic DPC doses on the scalp. Blood was sampled from patients pre-sensitization (week 0) and at 2, 6 and about 24 weeks after DPC sensitization.

Inclusive of the bounding cysteine and phenylalanine, the CDR3 is 15 residues long. Only the CDR3 DNA stays, 45 bases, in frame from base 1. CDR1 and CDR2 are read off the germline V gene as KGHSH and LQKENI. Trimming at the junction amounts to 0 bases on V and 7 bases on J, and the germline ends lie 14 bases apart. Library construction relied on RACE. Sequenced on a NextSeq 500. Library preparation attached unique molecular identifiers to individual cDNA molecules for quantitative, reproducible TCR counting. From each blood RNA sample, both TCR alpha and TCR beta chains were sequenced. Concerning the study's data processing: A median of about 89,000 TCRs per sample was observed, with a range of about 20,000 to 750,000. V, J and CDR3 annotation of the TCR reads was performed with the Decombinator software suite. For the PS versus PT1 abundance plots, all samples were subsampled to the same number of TCRs (28,000). Expanded TCRs were defined as absent before sensitization and observed at least eight times at the 2-week time point. TCRdb handled the public reads itself, with Q25 trimming in fastp and clone calling in MiXCR, and kept productive beta chains. For every CDR3 protein sequence, its rows merge into one entry that carries the most common genes and DNA. TCRdb, not the authors, supplied the V and J calls. The sample profile shows around 70,000 distinct CDR3 sequences; roughly 10% of them were found once. Roughly 1.5% of the sample is held by the ten biggest clonotypes.

The research as a whole found: Alopecia, a presumed autoimmune disease, was present in all patients, so the immune response of the patients might differ from that of healthy individuals. Patch test score correlated positively with the number of PT1 expanded TCRs, reaching significance at thresholds 8, 16 and 32 but not at 4. DPC sensitization did not change the number of TCRs with a frequency above 1 in 1000, and there was no evidence of changes in global repertoire structure. Repeated subsampling changed both the strength of the expansion versus patch-test correlation and the threshold at which the correlation became significant. Compared with pre-sensitization or healthy control sets, expanded TCRs formed significantly more large CDR3 similarity clusters, which is consistent with antigen-driven responses.

A remark on this clonotype: The clone's antigen remains unknown. A read error may explain this, as a much larger clone is one base away.

This specimen's time point label, interpreted: patch test 3, about 24 weeks after DPC sensitization. In the paper's terms, the treatment or condition label means: therapeutic diphenylcyclopropenone sensitization with weekly scalp DPC. At every patch-test visit, the blood draw took place before the patch test was put on. Patients were considered eligible if aged 18 to 70, diagnosed with alopecia and deemed suitable for DPC therapy, and patients were excluded if pregnant. Total RNA was isolated from unfractionated whole blood collected in Tempus Blood RNA tubes. Sequencing was performed on whole blood, taken in connection with sensitization to the hapten diphenylcyclopropenone (DPC). This TCR was sampled from a woman between 45 and 65 years old with alopecia areata. Some clones in this sample may be carry-over from other donors' samples. The sequence joins TRBV18 to TRBJ2-3, with the D gene not confidently named. CDR3 protein: CASSPPKARTYTQYF. The DNA is as follows: TGTGCCAGCTCACCACCGAAGGCGCGAACATATACGCAGTATTTT.